One sample yielded the 13 T cell receptor beta chains listed below, sequenced in a study of blood T cell repertoires in COVID-19. Profiled with immunoSEQ multiplex PCR; TCRdb holds only in-frame clones, not every one. Of 200,000 to 250,000 clones listed, more than 65% were seen once; the top ten hold about 10%. The material sequenced was peripheral blood. Every receptor here comes from a man aged 45-60 years with active or convalescent COVID-19.

This clone has a handful of counts. This chain connects TRBV5-1 to TRBJ1-6; D is perhaps TRBD1 (6 bases). Germline values: CDR1 SGHRS, CDR2 YFSETQ. V dropped 2 bases and J dropped 16 bases, with 22 bases sitting between them. The CDR3 totals 15 residues. The CDR3 nucleotides are TGCGCCAGCAGCTTTAATAATGCAGGGGAGTACCCGCTCCACTTT. It specifies CASSFNNAGEYPLHF.

Of note for this clone: This specimen includes other DNA sequences encoding the same CDR3. This chain links TRBV7-2 with TRBJ1-2, with a tentative D call TRBD1 (5 bases). CDR1 is SGHTA, CDR2 FQGNSA, per germline. Trimming removed 2 bases at V and 6 bases at J, with 7 bases between. The CDR3 is made up of 12 amino acids. CDR3 sequence reads: CASSLQGNGYTF. The CDR3 DNA sequence: TGTGCCAGCAGCTTACAGGGAAATGGCTACACCTTC.

The chain employs TRBV7-2 and TRBJ1-5; 8 nucleotides match TRBD1. The CDR3 is 12 amino acids. The J segment lost 10 bases and the V segment lost 6 bases, leaving 5 bases of the junction unmatched. CDR1 and CDR2 (germline): SGHTA, FQGNSA. In DNA, the CDR3 is TGTGCCAGCAGAGGACAGGGAGAACCCCAGCATTTT. The encoded protein is CASRGQGEPQHF.

This chain joins TRBV6-6 and TRBJ1-3, with 8 bases identical to TRBD1. Germline trimming cut 5 bases from V and 5 bases from J; bases unmatched to any gene: 8. Germline V gene data show CDR1 as MNHNY and CDR2 as SVGAGI (reference sequence). The CDR3 covers 15 residues. The CDR3 is CASSRRTGRRNTIYF. The DNA for the CDR3 is TGTGCCAGCAGTCGTCGGACAGGGAGGAGAAACACCATATATTTT.

This clone was counted a few times. The CDR3 DNA reads as TGTGCCAGCAGTGGATCCGGGACAGGGCCCTTCAATCAGCCCCAGCATTTT. Its protein product is CASSGSGTGPFNQPQHF. The chain uses TRBV28 and TRBJ1-5, with TRBD1 matching 9 bases. CDR3 size: 17 residues. CDR1 and CDR2 from the germline V gene are MDHEN and SYDVKM. After removal of 5 bases from V and 3 bases from J, the junction contained 11 bases not matched to a gene.

J is TRBJ1-6 and V is TRBV4-2; 10 nucleotides match TRBD1. The CDR3 totals 15 residues. V shed 8 bases, J shed 4 bases, and the junction held 5 bases outside the gene matches. From germline, CDR1 is LGHNA and CDR2 YNFKEQ. This CDR3 reads CASGPGQGYNSPLHF. Written as DNA, the CDR3 is TGTGCCAGCGGACCGGGACAGGGGTATAATTCACCCCTCCACTTT.

This sequence joins TRBV30 and TRBJ1-1, with TRBD1 identical over 8 bases. Germline V gene lookup returns CDR1 GTSNPN and CDR2 SVGIG (reference sequence). Germline trimming cut 3 bases from V and 4 bases from J; bases unmatched to any gene: 4. The CDR3 has 13 amino acids. CDR3 protein: CAWSRDRGTEAFF. The CDR3, as DNA: TGTGCCTGGAGCCGAGACAGGGGCACTGAAGCTTTCTTT.

The chain recombines TRBV5-5 with TRBJ2-3; no reliable D call. The CDR3 totals 13 residues. CDR1 is SGHKS, CDR2 YYEKEE, per germline (reference sequence). V lost 3 bases, J lost 2 bases, and 7 bases lay in between. CDR3: CASSSLSTDTQYF. The CDR3 DNA reads TGTGCCAGCAGCTCCTTATCCACAGATACGCAGTATTTT.

The chain combines TRBV9 with TRBJ2-7; 8 bases are shared with TRBD2. Germline V gene sequence: CDR1 SGDLS, CDR2 YYNGEE. The CDR3 sequence is 15 residues long. V was clipped by 3 bases and J by 2 bases; unmatched bases: 7. The chain's CDR3 is CASSGGAGVPYEQYF. In DNA form, the CDR3 reads TGTGCCAGCAGCGGGGGAGCGGGAGTCCCCTACGAGCAGTACTTC.

This rearrangement joins TRBV28 to TRBJ1-6; tentative D call: TRBD1 (5 bases). Per germline, CDR1 MDHEN and CDR2 SYDVKM. Trimming pared 3 bases from V and 7 bases from J, leaving 10 bases between. The CDR3 is 14 residues long. Here the CDR3 reads CASSLEGWNSPLHF. The CDR3 DNA reads TGTGCCAGCAGTTTGGAGGGGTGGAATTCACCCCTCCACTTT.

The V gene is TRBV11-3, the J gene TRBJ1-6, with 12 bases that match TRBD1. Germline CDR1 is SGHNT and CDR2 is YENEEA. V gave up 3 bases and J gave up 10 bases; unmatched junction bases: 16. This CDR3 has 19 amino acids. CDR3 loop: CASSFGTGGSLGQRSPLHF. CDR3 nucleotides: TGTGCCAGCAGCTTTGGGACAGGGGGCTCCTTGGGGCAAAGATCACCCCTCCACTTT.

CDR3 bases: TGTGCCAGCAGCTTTAACAGGGGGAGGTCTGGGGCCAACGTCCTGACTTTC. As protein: CASSFNRGRSGANVLTF. The chain couples TRBV5-6 to TRBJ2-6; 8 bases align to TRBD1. Germline trimming cut 2 bases from V and 1 base from J; bases unmatched to any gene: 5. CDR1 is SGHDT and CDR2 is YYEEEE in the germline V gene. The CDR3 covers 17 residues.

V is TRBV6-6 and J is TRBJ2-7; 7 bases match TRBD2. With V trimmed by 6 bases and J by 2 bases, 13 bases remained unmatched. CDR3 length: 16 amino acids. In germline, CDR1 is MNHNY, CDR2 SVGAGI (reference sequence). The CDR3 region is CASRGQAGTTTYEQYF. The CDR3, as DNA: TGTGCCAGCAGGGGGCAGGCCGGGACTACCACCTACGAGCAGTACTTC.